The T cell receptor (beta chain) described here comes from a study of cytomegalovirus exposure and HLA in healthy donors. Findings and limits, study-wide: A later analysis found that most CMV-associated TCR beta chains appeared HLA-restricted. In a later analysis, a missense DCLRE1C variant was linked to TCR beta V- and J-gene trimming. A highly shared variant cluster was judged a likely technical artifact.

Concerning this clone: Its antigen is unidentified.

PCR was performed using 60 Vbeta and 13 Jbeta primers. Sequenced by immunoSEQ multiplex PCR; TCRdb stores in-frame clones only, minus some. Among 100,000 to 150,000 clones listed, 60% to 75% were seen once. The CDR3 extends over 14 amino acids. CDR1 is ENHRY, CDR2 SYGVKD, per germline. The V end lost 7 bases, the J end lost 3 bases, and 12 bases lay between the germline ends. Input material: PBMCs. The chain combines TRBV10-3 with TRBJ2-2; tentative D call: TRBD1 (5 bases). The TCR comes from a woman aged 50 to 60 in good health and CMV-seropositive. The DNA of the CDR3 is TGTGCCATCAAAAGGGGTTCGGACACCGGGGAGCTGTTTTTT. This translates into CAIKRGSDTGELFF.